This TCR beta chain appears in the sequencing data of a study of PD-1 blockade in classical Hodgkin lymphoma. Study observations and caveats: Relative to healthy donors, newly diagnosed patients reportedly had lower baseline TCR diversity, which was reported as lower still in relapsed/refractory patients. Causes of the repertoire differences remain undefined, possibly disease activity or prior therapy.

The length of the CDR3 is 16 residues. Germline V gene lookup returns CDR1 SGHRS and CDR2 YFSETQ. The V end lost 4 bases, the J end lost 0 bases, and 16 bases lay between the germline ends. Note on this clone: Its specificity is not known.

Clones were sequenced by immunoSEQ multiplex PCR, and TCRdb holds only the in-frame ones, with some missing. The sample includes approximately 20,000 clones, about four fifths of them seen just once. Time point in this sample: newly diagnosed, previously untreated cHL patient sample. Magnetic negative selection served to purify CD4+ T cells out of PBMCs that had been thawed. As a comparison, the study used PBMCs from newly diagnosed, untreated classical Hodgkin lymphoma. The chain recombines TRBV5-1 with TRBJ1-1, with D perhaps TRBD1 (5 bases). The TCR sequence derives from a human donor with classical Hodgkin lymphoma. The sample was CD4+ T cells from blood. As DNA, the CDR3 is TGCGCCAGCAGCAAAGGGGACCGAGACATGAACACTGAAGCTTTCTTT. Amino acid sequence: CASSKGDRDMNTEAFF.